The next 9 T cell receptor beta chains were all read from a single sample in a study of cytomegalovirus exposure and HLA in healthy donors. Vbeta (60) and Jbeta (13) primers were used in the PCR. Method: immunoSEQ multiplex PCR; TCRdb's copy keeps in-frame clones and lacks some. This table has roughly 200,000 clones, approximately 84% appearing once. The sample was PBMCs. These receptors were obtained from a woman in her thirties or forties in good health and CMV-seronegative.

J is TRBJ1-1 and V is TRBV20-1, with no clear D. This CDR3 has 9 residues. V dropped 7 bases and J dropped 5 bases, with 5 bases sitting between them. In germline, CDR1 is DFQATT, CDR2 SNEGSKA (reference sequence). Written as DNA, the CDR3 is TGCAGTGTTAATACTGAAGCTTTCTTT. Translating it yields CSVNTEAFF.

The V call is TRBV15, the J call TRBJ2-1; 7 nucleotides match TRBD2. CDR1 and CDR2 (germline): LNHNV, YYDKDF (reference sequence). V was pared by 1 base and J by 6 bases, with 9 bases of the junction left unmatched. The CDR3 is 16 residues long. For the CDR3, the DNA is TGTGCCACCAGCAGAGCGACCGGGACGGGGGGCAATGAGCAGTTCTTC. It is translated as CATSRATGTGGNEQFF. Supplemented by reference TRBV15 and TRBJ2-1, the full variable domain reads DAMVIQNPRYQVTQFGKPVTLSCSQTLNHNVMYWYQQKSSQAPKLLFHYYDKDFNNEADTPDNFQSRRPNTSFCFLDIRSPGLGDTAMYLCATSRATGTGGNEQFFGPGTRLTVL.

The chain recombines TRBV18 with TRBJ1-2, with 7 bases that match TRBD1. The V gene's germline CDR1 is KGHSH and CDR2 LQKENI. J was trimmed by 1 base and V by 4 bases; bases with no gene match: 6. CDR3 length: 15 residues. The CDR3, as DNA: TGTGCCAGCTCACAAGGGACAGATATTAACTATGGCTACACCTTC. Protein sequence: CASSQGTDINYGYTF.

The gene calls are TRBV9 and TRBJ1-2; D possibly corresponds to TRBD1 (5 bases). V shed 6 bases and J shed 8 bases, with 26 bases lying between them. Germline V gene lookup returns CDR1 SGDLS and CDR2 YYNGEE. This CDR3 has 16 residues. The DNA for the CDR3 is TGTGCCAGCACCCAGGACCTGGCCTCTTCCCAGGGAGGCTACACCTTC. Translated, it gives CASTQDLASSQGGYTF. Complete variable domain (other parts from reference TRBV9 and TRBJ1-2): DSGVTQTPKHLITATGQRVTLRCSPRSGDLSVYWYQQSLDQGLQFLIQYYNGEERAKGNILERFSAQQFPDLHSELNLSSLELGDSALYFCASTQDLASSQGGYTFGSGTRLTVV.

The chain employs TRBV2 and TRBJ1-2; 7 positions match TRBD1. The CDR3 runs 14 residues. Germline V gene data show CDR1 as SNHLY and CDR2 as FYNNEI. Trimming at V came to 7 bases and at J to 4 bases, leaving 9 bases not matched to a gene. The CDR3 reads CASTTGARSYGYTF. The CDR3 nucleotides read TGTGCCAGCACTACAGGGGCCAGGTCCTATGGCTACACCTTC. The variable domain in full, completed from reference TRBV2 and TRBJ1-2, reads EPEVTQTPSHQVTQMGQEVILRCVPISNHLYFYWYRQILGQKVEFLVSFYNNEISEKSEIFDDQFSVERPDGSNFTLKIRSTKLEDSAMYFCASTTGARSYGYTFGSGTRLTVV.

Here the CDR3 reads CASSLWQGYEQYF. The CDR3 DNA sequence: TGTGCCAGCAGTTTATGGCAGGGCTACGAGCAGTACTTC. This chain joins TRBV28 and TRBJ2-7; possibly TRBD1 for D (5 bases). This CDR3 has 13 amino acids. Trimming took off 0 bases at V and 3 bases at J, with 6 bases between the two ends. Germline V CDR1 and CDR2: MDHEN, SYDVKM.

Concerning this clone: At the DNA level, this CDR3 is encoded by other sequences in the same sample as well. The chain employs TRBV6-5 and TRBJ2-1; D gene uncertain. This CDR3 spans 12 amino acids. The germline V gene has CDR1 MNHEY and CDR2 SVGAGI. Trimming shortened V by 0 bases and J by 8 bases, and 5 bases separated the two germline ends. CDR3 in amino acids: CASSYSRDEQFF. The CDR3 nucleotides are TGTGCCAGCAGTTACTCTCGGGATGAGCAGTTCTTC.

The chain couples TRBV5-6 to TRBJ1-2; TRBD1 might be the D (5 bases). Trimming removed 4 bases at V and 8 bases at J, with 12 bases between. The CDR3 loop spans 12 amino acids. CDR1 and CDR2 from the germline V gene are SGHDT and YYEEEE. The CDR3 is CASSQGRRGYTF. The CDR3 nucleotides are TGTGCCAGCAGCCAGGGTCGTCGGGGCTACACCTTC.

The chain recombines TRBV2 with TRBJ2-2; 8 positions match TRBD1. CDR3 size: 14 residues. Germline values: CDR1 SNHLY, CDR2 FYNNEI. Unmatched junction bases numbered 1, after V lost 2 bases and J lost 5 bases. This CDR3 reads CASSENRGTGELFF. For the CDR3, the DNA is TGTGCCAGCAGTGAAAACAGGGGGACCGGGGAGCTGTTTTTT.